This TCR beta chain was sequenced during a study of blood T cell repertoires in COVID-19. Study-level information: The United States, Italy and Spain provided the acute and convalescent COVID-19 samples. PBMCs, B-cell-depleted T cells, or T cells provided the cDNA or gDNA that made up the material.

Sequenced by immunoSEQ multiplex PCR; TCRdb stores in-frame clones only, minus some. The table shows 150,000 to 200,000 clones, with more than 65% occurring only once. Allocation to cohorts depended on clinical history reported by the participants. Either two negative PCRs, clearance, or symptom resolution qualified Cohort 3 donors as recovered. This clone was seen once. This sequence was found in a man in his fifties or sixties who had recovered from COVID-19. Sequences were obtained from PBMCs or T cells enriched from blood (not recorded which).

In DNA form, the CDR3 reads TGCGCCAGCAGCTGGAAGGGGCAGTCTAACTATGGCTACACCTTC. It yields the protein CASSWKGQSNYGYTF. V gene TRBV5-1 combines with J gene TRBJ1-2, with D perhaps matching TRBD1 (5 bases). Trimming removed 3 bases from V and 0 bases from J, with 12 bases in between. CDR1 is SGHRS and CDR2 is YFSETQ in the germline V gene. The CDR3 sequence is 15 residues long.